Presented here are 23 T cell receptor beta chains from one specimen sequenced in a study of blood T cell repertoires in COVID-19 (TCRdb year 2020). Library preparation employed the immunoSEQ multiplex PCR assay. TCRdb limited this immuneACCESS table to in-frame rearrangements with V and J called. A share of clones is missing; checked studies link under half to unresolved V genes, and the rest is unexplained. Present in this sample are about 360,000 clones, around 87% of which were seen just once. Around 2% of the sample is in the top ten clones. The source material was PBMCs or T cells enriched from blood (not recorded which). These receptors originate from a man in his forties or fifties in a cohort exposed to, infected with or recovered from COVID-19 (not recorded which).

This clone occurred a few times. The chain links TRBV3-1 (or the pseudogene TRBV3-2) to TRBJ2-7; 8 nucleotides agree with TRBD1. The CDR3 runs 12 residues. V gave up 4 bases and J gave up 7 bases; unmatched junction bases: 3. Germline CDR1 reads LGHDT; CDR2 reads YNNKEL (reference sequence). CDR3 protein: CASSRQGREQYF. The CDR3 DNA reads TGTGCCAGCAGCCGACAGGGGAGGGAGCAGTACTTC.

The chain combines TRBV6-5 with TRBJ2-3; 11 bases fit TRBD2. This CDR3 has 15 residues. CDR1 is MNHEY, CDR2 SVGAGI, per germline. Unmatched junction bases numbered 7, after V lost 7 bases and J lost 4 bases. CDR3 DNA: TGTGCCAGCATCTCACTAGCGGGAGCCCCAGATACGCAGTATTTT. Translating gives CASISLAGAPDTQYF.

J is TRBJ1-5 and V is TRBV5-1; 7 bases match TRBD1. The CDR3 totals 15 residues. The V segment lost 4 bases and the J segment 2 bases; nucleotides outside the gene matches: 6. From germline, CDR1 is SGHRS and CDR2 YFSETQ. CDR3 in amino acids: CASSEDGTGNQPQHF. The CDR3 DNA reads TGCGCCAGCAGCGAGGACGGGACAGGCAATCAGCCCCAGCATTTT.

This chain joins TRBV7-8 and TRBJ2-7; 14 nucleotides align to TRBD2. CDR1 is SGHVS and CDR2 is FQNEAQ in the germline V gene. The junction had 7 bases not matched to a gene; V was cut back by 2 bases and J by 7 bases. CDR3 length: 16 residues. CDR3 in DNA: TGTGCCAGCAGCTTATTGATGGGACTAGCGGGAGTTGAGCAGTACTTC. This gives the protein CASSLLMGLAGVEQYF.

This clone was seen a few times. The rearrangement uses TRBV5-1 and TRBJ1-3, with 7 bases that match TRBD1. This CDR3 has 14 residues. The trim removed 4 bases at V and 2 bases at J, leaving 3 bases unmatched. Germline assignment: CDR1 SGHRS and CDR2 YFSETQ. CDR3 in amino acids: CASSVTGTGNTIYF. In DNA, the CDR3 is TGCGCCAGCAGCGTGACAGGGACTGGAAACACCATATATTTT.

The rearrangement links TRBV28 to TRBJ1-4; no firm D call. Per the germline V gene, CDR1 is MDHEN and CDR2 is SYDVKM. V lost 10 bases and J 8 bases, leaving 14 bases between the germline ends. The CDR3 sequence is 12 residues long. The CDR3 nucleotides read TGTGCCATCGGGGTTATTTCGGAAAAACTGTTTTTT. Its protein product is CAIGVISEKLFF.

This rearrangement joins TRBV20-1 to TRBJ2-2, with TRBD1 identical over 10 bases. Losses at the gene ends were 3 bases for V and 7 bases for J; bases not matched to a gene: 2. The CDR3 has 13 residues. CDR1 is DFQATT and CDR2 is SNEGSKA in the germline V gene (reference sequence). CDR3 sequence reads: CSASRTGGGELFF. CDR3 nucleotides: TGCAGTGCTAGTCGGACAGGGGGCGGGGAGCTGTTTTTT.

CDR3 loop: CASSLGTGGNTGELFF. CDR3 sequence (DNA): TGTGCCAGCAGCCTAGGGACAGGGGGCAACACCGGGGAGCTGTTTTTT. The chain couples TRBV7-3 to TRBJ2-2, with 12 bases matching TRBD1. CDR3 length equals 16 residues. The V and J ends lost 5 bases and 2 bases, in that order; junction bases with no gene match: 3. Germline-derived CDR1 and CDR2 are SGHTA and FQGTGA.

The rearrangement joins TRBV5-6 to TRBJ2-1; 9 positions agree with TRBD1. V shed 4 bases, J shed 4 bases, and the junction held 9 bases outside the gene matches. This CDR3 is 16 amino acids long. Per the germline V gene, CDR1 is SGHDT and CDR2 is YYEEEE. CDR3: CASSETQGAQYNEQFF. CDR3 nucleotide sequence: TGTGCCAGCAGCGAAACACAGGGGGCGCAGTACAATGAGCAGTTCTTC.

This clone was detected once. V gene TRBV14 combines with J gene TRBJ2-7; 9 nucleotides line up with TRBD2. Germline V gene lookup returns CDR1 SGHDN and CDR2 FVKESK. Trimming cost V 4 bases and J 2 bases; bases outside gene matches: 9. CDR3 length: 16 amino acids. The CDR3 region is CASSPLNSGGPYEQYF. As DNA, the CDR3 is TGTGCCAGCAGCCCCCTGAACAGCGGGGGGCCCTACGAGCAGTACTTC.

This chain links TRBV19 with TRBJ1-5, with 9 nucleotides matching TRBD1. The trim removed 3 bases at V and 2 bases at J, leaving 8 bases unmatched. CDR1 is LNHDA, CDR2 SQIVND, per germline (reference sequence). This CDR3 has 17 amino acids. CDR3 DNA: TGTGCCAGTAGTATCGTGTCGGGACAGGGACGCAATCAGCCCCAGCATTTT. This translates into CASSIVSGQGRNQPQHF. Combining the CDR3 with reference TRBV19 and TRBJ1-5 gives the whole variable domain DGGITQSPKYLFRKEGQNVTLSCEQNLNHDAMYWYRQDPGQGLRLIYYSQIVNDFQKGDIAEGYSVSREKKESFPLTVTSAQKNPTAFYLCASSIVSGQGRNQPQHFGDGTRLSIL.

This clone came up once. This chain connects TRBV3-1 (or the pseudogene TRBV3-2) to TRBJ1-5; the D is unclear. This CDR3 spans 14 amino acids. CDR1 is LGHDT and CDR2 is YNNKEL in the germline V gene (reference sequence). Trimming removed 3 bases at V and 2 bases at J, with 8 bases between. The chain's CDR3 is CASSQTRGNQPQHF. CDR3 sequence (DNA): TGTGCCAGCAGCCAGACACGCGGCAATCAGCCCCAGCATTTT.

This chain links TRBV6-5 with TRBJ2-5, with 9 positions matching TRBD1. This CDR3 has 15 residues. From germline, CDR1 is MNHEY and CDR2 SVGAGI. Trimming removed 4 bases from V and 4 bases from J; junction bases left unmatched: 7. The CDR3 sequence: CASSWGQGGRETQYF. CDR3 bases: TGTGCCAGCAGTTGGGGACAGGGAGGACGAGAGACCCAGTACTTC.

The gene calls are TRBV6-5 and TRBJ2-7; 10 bases agree with TRBD2. Germline V gives CDR1 MNHEY, CDR2 SVGAGI. Trimming at V came to 5 bases and at J to 2 bases, leaving 6 bases not matched to a gene. This CDR3 is built from 15 residues. The CDR3 region is CASSHIAGGTYEQYF. The CDR3 coding sequence is TGTGCCAGCAGTCACATAGCGGGGGGAACCTACGAGCAGTACTTC.

This clone has a handful of counts. The chain employs TRBV28 and TRBJ1-3; 10 bases are a match to TRBD1. Germline V gene lookup returns CDR1 MDHEN and CDR2 SYDVKM. The CDR3 covers 14 residues. Trimming at V came to 6 bases and at J to 4 bases, leaving 3 bases not matched to a gene. In DNA form, the CDR3 reads TGTGCCAGCAGGGGGACAGGGGAGGGAAACACCATATATTTT. It is translated as CASRGTGEGNTIYF.

This clone was counted once. The rearrangement links TRBV5-1 to TRBJ1-4; 9 bases line up with TRBD1. After removal of 4 bases from V and 7 bases from J, the junction contained 8 bases not matched to a gene. Germline V gives CDR1 SGHRS, CDR2 YFSETQ. This CDR3 has 15 residues. The CDR3 DNA sequence: TGCGCCAGCAGCCGGGGCAGACAGGGGGGTGAAAAACTGTTTTTT. Amino acids: CASSRGRQGGEKLFF.

The chain has TRBV27 and TRBJ1-5, with D possibly matching TRBD1 (6 bases). V was clipped by 0 bases and J by 8 bases, with 14 bases between them. The germline V gene encodes CDR1 MNHEY and CDR2 SMNVEV (reference sequence). CDR3 length: 15 amino acids. The CDR3 loop is CASSLSRSQGKPQHF. CDR3 in DNA: TGTGCCAGCAGTTTATCGAGGTCCCAGGGGAAGCCCCAGCATTTT.

This chain connects TRBV19 to TRBJ2-2; D gene ambiguous. The CDR3 is 13 amino acids. V lost 4 bases, J lost 11 bases, and 14 bases lay in between. CDR1 LNHDA and CDR2 SQIVND come from the germline V gene (reference sequence). The CDR3 DNA reads as TGTGCCAGTAGTACGATTGGTGGCGGAGAGCTGTTTTTT. Translated: CASSTIGGGELFF.

This sequence joins TRBV19 and TRBJ2-3; the D gene is possibly TRBD1 (6 bases). Per the germline V gene, CDR1 is LNHDA and CDR2 is SQIVND (reference sequence). V was pared by 6 bases and J by 2 bases, with 21 bases between. The CDR3 runs 17 residues. CDR3 nucleotides: TGTGCCAGTAGGACGCTCATAAATCGACAGGTCACAGATACGCAGTATTTT. Protein sequence: CASRTLINRQVTDTQYF.

This chain joins TRBV10-1 and TRBJ2-3; maybe TRBD2 (5 bases). CDR1 is WNHNN and CDR2 is SYGVQD in the germline V gene (reference sequence). V was trimmed by 5 bases and J by 2 bases, leaving 14 bases between them. The CDR3 has 15 residues. Written as DNA, the CDR3 is TGCGCCAGCAGTCTACAAAGCGGCCCCACAGATACGCAGTATTTT. Its translation: CASSLQSGPTDTQYF.

This chain joins TRBV6-5 and TRBJ2-5; D not certain. Germline CDR1 is MNHEY and CDR2 is SVGAGI. The V and J ends lost 4 bases and 1 base respectively, with 7 bases between them. The CDR3 is 13 residues long. CDR3 DNA: TGTGCCAGCAGTTCGAGCCCCCAAGAGACCCAGTACTTC. It yields the protein CASSSSPQETQYF.

J is TRBJ1-6 and V is TRBV5-1, with a tentative D call TRBD1 (5 bases). V lost 3 bases, J lost 10 bases, and 20 bases lay in between. From germline, CDR1 is SGHRS and CDR2 YFSETQ. The CDR3 is 16 residues long. The CDR3 loop reads CASSSTVREVGSPLHF. CDR3 bases: TGCGCCAGCAGCTCGACCGTCAGGGAAGTCGGATCACCCCTCCACTTT.

The chain carries TRBV6-2 or TRBV6-3 and TRBJ2-1, with D unclear. In germline, CDR1 is MNHEY, CDR2 SVGEGT. This CDR3 comprises 13 residues. Between the trimmed V and J ends, which lost 4 bases and 4 bases, there was a span of 8 bases. CDR3 DNA sequence: TGTGCCAGCAGTTTTGCGAGGTACAATGAGCAGTTCTTC. Translation: CASSFARYNEQFF.